These 4 T cell receptor beta chains came from one sample sequenced in a study of molecular identifiers for immune sequencing clone quantification. MiXCR was run by TCRdb on the PCR reads, yielding one entry per CDR3 protein. The sample holds about 500,000 distinct CDR3 sequences, roughly 24% seen once. Sequencing was performed on naive CD8+ T cells from blood, with Jurkat cell RNA spiked in. Subset specified: FACS-sorted CD8+CD4-CCR7+CD45RA+ naive T cells. All receptors come from a human donor in good health. Some libraries in this study had Jurkat cell RNA spiked in.

In its sample, this clonotype was seen many times. J is TRBJ2-7 and V is TRBV7-9, with D perhaps assigned TRBD1 or TRBD2 (5 bases each). The CDR3 covers 16 residues. The germline V gene has CDR1 SEHNR and CDR2 FQNEAQ (reference sequence). V was clipped by 6 bases and J by 0 bases, with 18 bases between them. Here the CDR3 DNA reads TGTGCCAGCAGTTCTACAAACCTCGGGGCCTCCTACGAGCAGTACTTC. Amino acid sequence: CASSSTNLGASYEQYF. The full variable domain, rest sourced from reference TRBV7-9 and TRBJ2-7, is DTGVSQNPRHKITKRGQNVTFRCDPISEHNRLYWYRQTLGQGPEFLTYFQNEAQLEKSRLLSDRFSAERPKGSFSTLEIQRTEQGDSAMYLCASSSTNLGASYEQYFGPGTRLTVT.

This rearrangement joins TRBV12-3 or TRBV12-4 to TRBJ2-5; weak D call: TRBD2 (6 bases). The ends were cut back, 8 bases at V and 3 bases at J, with 16 bases in the middle. The CDR3 is 14 residues long. The CDR3 loop reads CASAPSTGEETQYF. CDR3 sequence (DNA): TGTGCCAGCGCCCCCTCTACGGGGGAAGAGACCCAGTACTTC.

The chain links TRBV5-5 to TRBJ2-2; TRBD1 might be the D (5 bases). The CDR3 has 16 amino acids. V was cut by 4 bases and J by 3 bases, with 16 bases left in between. Germline V lookup: CDR1 SGHKS, CDR2 YYEKEE (reference sequence). Written as DNA, the CDR3 is TGTGCCAGCAGCGGCCCTCGGGCAGGGTACACCGGGGAGCTGTTTTTT. This codes for CASSGPRAGYTGELFF.

Ten or more counts support this clonotype. This chain links TRBV25-1 with TRBJ2-5; 8 bases line up with TRBD2. Germline CDR1 is MGHDK and CDR2 is SYGVNS. V was pared by 5 bases and J by 0 bases, with 11 bases of the junction left unmatched. The CDR3 is made up of 17 amino acids. The CDR3 DNA reads TGTGCCAGCAGTCCCCCGGGAGGGAGGCCATACCAAGAGACCCAGTACTTC. It specifies CASSPPGGRPYQETQYF.